This TCR beta chain was observed in a study of blood T cell repertoires in COVID-19. Produced via immunoSEQ multiplex PCR; TCRdb's table is partial and in-frame only. The table has 65,000 to 100,000 clones, 70% to 85% seen once. V lost 2 bases and J 9 bases, leaving 15 bases between the germline ends. Per germline, CDR1 SGHNT and CDR2 YYREEE (reference sequence). This CDR3 contains 15 residues. This receptor was identified in a human donor in a cohort sampled during active COVID-19. Material for sequencing was peripheral blood. This sequence joins TRBV5-4 and TRBJ1-6; TRBD1 is a possible D gene (5 bases). The CDR3 nucleotides are TGTGCCAGCAGCTTTGGGGCGGCAGACCTTTCACCCCTCCACTTT. Its translation is CASSFGAADLSPLHF.